The 4 T cell receptor beta chains in this list originate from one sample, sequenced in a study of blood T cell repertoires in COVID-19. Assay: immunoSEQ multiplex PCR; the TCRdb copy retains only in-frame clones and omits some. The sample yields hundreds of thousands of clones, around 80% seen once. Source material: PBMCs or T cells enriched from blood (not recorded which). These receptors were obtained from a man under 40 with acute COVID-19.

V usage is TRBV5-1 and J usage is TRBJ1-4, with TRBD1 as a possible D gene (5 bases). The CDR3 has 16 residues. V lost 1 base and J lost 2, with 12 bases in between. Germline CDR1 reads SGHRS; CDR2 reads YFSETQ. This CDR3 is CASSLRSPGTNEKLFF. The CDR3 bases are TGCGCCAGCAGCTTGCGGTCGCCAGGGACTAATGAAAAACTGTTTTTT.

With regard to this clone: The same CDR3 also results from other DNA sequences found in this sample. The chain joins TRBV9 to TRBJ2-1; 8 positions agree with TRBD2. CDR1 is SGDLS, CDR2 YYNGEE, per germline. CDR3 length equals 15 residues. V lost 0 bases to trimming and J lost 4 bases; unmatched junction nucleotides: 3. The DNA of the CDR3 is TGTGCCAGCAGCGTAGCGGGGGGGACTTACAATGAGCAGTTCTTC. Its translation is CASSVAGGTYNEQFF.

The genes are TRBV7-9 and TRBJ1-1; D perhaps matches TRBD1 (5 bases). The length of the CDR3 is 15 residues. V was trimmed by 2 bases and J by 1 base, leaving 11 bases between them. The V gene's germline CDR1 is SEHNR and CDR2 FQNEAQ (reference sequence). CDR3 residues: CASSLSPQGNTEAFF. The DNA for the CDR3 is TGTGCCAGCAGCTTATCCCCTCAGGGGAACACTGAAGCTTTCTTT.

The chain has TRBV7-3 and TRBJ1-1; possibly TRBD1 for D (5 bases). In germline, CDR1 is SGHTA, CDR2 FQGTGA. The CDR3 runs to 13 residues. V was shortened by 2 bases and J by 2 bases, with 6 bases between the two germline ends. This chain's CDR3 is CASSLWGNTEAFF. CDR3 DNA: TGTGCCAGCAGCTTATGGGGCAACACTGAAGCTTTCTTT.